This T cell receptor beta chain came from a study of cytomegalovirus exposure and HLA in healthy donors. Overall study findings and caveats: Among TCR sequences, most were rare, though some public TCRs appeared in many donors. Association of a missense DCLRE1C variant with TCR beta V- and J-gene trimming was reported in a later analysis.

Germline lookup yields CDR1 SGDLS and CDR2 YYNGEE. The CDR3 extends over 15 amino acids. Trimming removed 0 bases from V and 5 bases from J; junction bases left unmatched: 3. For this clone: Its antigen is currently unknown.

Both 60 Vbeta primers and 13 Jbeta primers went into the PCR. Sequenced by immunoSEQ multiplex PCR; TCRdb stores in-frame clones only, minus some. Here the sample spans roughly 140,000 clones, approximately 80% being singletons. The chain recombines TRBV9 with TRBJ2-5, with TRBD2 matching over 11 bases. The sequenced sample was PBMCs. The source of this sequence is a man aged 35 to 55 in good health and CMV-seropositive. CDR3 amino acids: CASSVGGLAGETQYF. The DNA of the CDR3 is TGTGCCAGCAGCGTAGGTGGACTAGCGGGCGAGACCCAGTACTTC.